Shown below are 17 T cell receptor beta chains from a single sample sequenced in a study of blood T cell repertoires in COVID-19. Sequencing was performed with immunoSEQ multiplex PCR; in TCRdb, only in-frame clones are kept and a portion is missing. The sample carries 85,000 to 100,000 clones, 80% recorded once. The sequenced sample consisted of peripheral blood. The receptors come from a man in his forties or fifties who had recovered from COVID-19.

The chain is built from TRBV25-1 and TRBJ2-7; TRBD2 matches at 7 bases. Losses at the gene ends were 6 bases for V and 7 bases for J; bases not matched to a gene: 6. The CDR3 extends over 12 amino acids. The germline gives CDR1 MGHDK, CDR2 SYGVNS. CDR3 DNA: TGTGCCAGCAGCGACGGGGGGTGGGAGCAGTACTTC. This encodes CASSDGGWEQYF.

This sequence joins TRBV6-5 and TRBJ2-2; TRBD2 aligns across 7 bases. The V and J ends lost 4 bases and 8 bases, in that order; junction bases with no gene match: 13. Germline CDR1 and CDR2: MNHEY and SVGAGI. This CDR3 contains 16 residues. This chain's CDR3 is CASSSREDPSRGELFF. The DNA of the CDR3 is TGTGCCAGCAGTTCCCGGGAGGATCCTTCGCGAGGGGAGCTGTTTTTT.

In DNA, the CDR3 is TGTGCCAGCGACACAGGACAGGGGGACCACAATGAGCAGTTCTTC. This translates into CASDTGQGDHNEQFF. V gene TRBV2 combines with J gene TRBJ2-1; 10 positions match TRBD1. The CDR3 covers 15 residues. V lost 8 bases to trimming and J lost 5 bases; unmatched junction nucleotides: 9. Germline-derived CDR1 and CDR2 are SNHLY and FYNNEI.

The DNA for the CDR3 is TGTGCCAGCACCTTTAGTGCGGGGTCGGGGAGTACAGATACGCAGTATTTT. It encodes CASTFSAGSGSTDTQYF. V gene TRBV11-2 combines with J gene TRBJ2-3, with TRBD2 as a possible D gene (6 bases). Germline lookup yields CDR1 SGHAT and CDR2 FQNNGV. This CDR3 contains 17 residues. Trimming took 7 bases from V and 3 from J, leaving 23 bases between them.

The V gene is TRBV2, the J gene TRBJ1-1; tentatively, D is TRBD1 (6 bases). This CDR3 is 14 amino acids long. CDR1 is SNHLY, CDR2 FYNNEI, per germline. V lost 6 bases and J 4 bases, leaving 15 bases between the germline ends. The CDR3 loop reads CASSPLQGGTEAFF. The DNA for the CDR3 is TGTGCCAGCAGCCCCCTACAGGGCGGCACTGAAGCTTTCTTT.

CDR3 nucleotide sequence: TGTGCCAGCAGTCCTCAACAGGGTTTGGGAAACACCATATATTTT. Amino acids: CASSPQQGLGNTIYF. The chain couples TRBV6-5 to TRBJ1-3; tentative D call: TRBD1 (6 bases). Per the germline V gene, CDR1 is MNHEY and CDR2 is SVGAGI. The CDR3 is 15 amino acids. Deletions cut 5 bases from V and 4 bases from J, with 15 bases between.

The chain couples TRBV5-6 to TRBJ2-7; 9 bases map to TRBD1. Germline trimming cut 4 bases from V and 3 bases from J; bases unmatched to any gene: 8. This CDR3 region has 15 residues. Looked up from germline, CDR1 is SGHDT and CDR2 is YYEEEE. CDR3 region: CASSAGQGRIYEQYF. In DNA, the CDR3 is TGTGCCAGCAGCGCGGGACAGGGCAGAATCTACGAGCAGTACTTC.

CDR3 DNA sequence: TGTGCCATCAGTGAGTCCGCGATCGAGCAGTACTTC. Amino acid sequence: CAISESAIEQYF. This chain links TRBV10-3 with TRBJ2-7; D remains ambiguous. In germline, CDR1 is ENHRY, CDR2 SYGVKD. The CDR3 runs to 12 residues. V shed 0 bases and J shed 6 bases, with 6 bases lying between them.

The CDR3 spells CASSLGQGATYTPLHF. The DNA of the CDR3 is TGTGCCAGCAGCTTGGGACAGGGGGCCACATATACACCCCTCCACTTT. V usage is TRBV5-5 and J usage is TRBJ1-6; TRBD1 aligns across 10 bases. V gave up 0 bases and J gave up 11 bases; unmatched junction bases: 8. This CDR3 is built from 16 residues. CDR1 and CDR2 (germline): SGHKS, YYEKEE (reference sequence).

The rearrangement uses TRBV9 and TRBJ2-7, with TRBD1 as a possible D gene (6 bases). CDR3 size: 15 residues. The V and J ends lost 3 bases and 3 bases respectively, with 16 bases between them. CDR1 and CDR2 (germline): SGDLS, YYNGEE. CDR3 sequence (DNA): TGTGCCAGCAGCGAATCAACAGGGATGAACTACGAGCAGTACTTC. Its protein product is CASSESTGMNYEQYF.

The V and J genes are TRBV19 and TRBJ1-4; perhaps TRBD1 as D (6 bases). The CDR3 runs 16 residues. Trimming left V 6 bases short and J 0 bases short, with 14 bases between. Germline V lookup: CDR1 LNHDA, CDR2 SQIVND (reference sequence). The CDR3 loop reads CASSTNSGATNEKLFF. The CDR3 coding sequence is TGTGCCAGTAGCACCAACTCAGGGGCAACTAATGAAAAACTGTTTTTT.

This clone was seen more than once but under ten times. The V and J genes are TRBV5-4 and TRBJ2-7; 8 bases are a match to TRBD1. The V gene's germline CDR1 is SGHNT and CDR2 YYREEE (reference sequence). The CDR3 has 15 residues. Trimming removed 0 bases from V and 1 base from J; junction bases left unmatched: 3. The CDR3 bases are TGTGCCAGCAGCTTGGGGACAGGGAGGTCCTACGAGCAGTACTTC. Amino acids: CASSLGTGRSYEQYF.

The chain combines TRBV6-2 or TRBV6-3 with TRBJ1-3; no clear D gene. Germline V gene data show CDR1 as MNHEY and CDR2 as SVGEGT. V lost 5 bases to trimming and J lost 4 bases, with 12 bases between them. This CDR3 has 14 residues. CDR3: CASSGGFVGNTIYF. The CDR3 DNA sequence: TGTGCCAGCAGTGGAGGTTTCGTGGGAAACACCATATATTTT.

This clone was counted at least ten times. J is TRBJ1-5 and V is TRBV7-2; D is uncertain. The CDR3 runs 13 residues. Germline V lookup: CDR1 SGHTA, CDR2 FQGNSA. Trimming removed 4 bases from V and 8 bases from J, with 12 bases in between. CDR3 amino acids: CASSSRLEEPQHF. Written as DNA, the CDR3 is TGTGCCAGCAGCTCCCGACTTGAGGAGCCCCAGCATTTT. Using reference TRBV7-2 and TRBJ1-5 for the parts outside the CDR3, the full variable domain is GAGVSQSPSNKVTEKGKDVELRCDPISGHTALYWYRQSLGQGLEFLIYFQGNSAPDKSGLPSDRFSAERTGGSVSTLTIQRTQQEDSAVYLCASSSRLEEPQHFGDGTRLSIL.

The genes are TRBV28 and TRBJ1-1; D is possibly TRBD1 (5 bases). Trimming removed 10 bases at V and 3 bases at J, with 12 bases between. Germline assignment: CDR1 MDHEN and CDR2 SYDVKM. This CDR3 is 12 amino acids long. CDR3 residues: CATAGIYTEAFF. The CDR3 DNA reads as TGTGCCACCGCAGGGATTTACACTGAAGCTTTCTTT.

The J gene is TRBJ2-5, the V gene TRBV28; 7 bases align to TRBD1. Germline values: CDR1 MDHEN, CDR2 SYDVKM. This CDR3 has 13 residues. V gave up 6 bases and J gave up 7 bases; unmatched junction bases: 8. CDR3 nucleotide sequence: TGTGCCAGCAGCCTAACAGGGGTCGGGACCCAGTACTTC. This sequence encodes CASSLTGVGTQYF.

This clone has just a few counts. The CDR3 sequence: CASRLDSNTEAFF. DNA of the CDR3: TGTGCCAGCAGACTGGACTCGAACACTGAAGCTTTCTTT. The chain combines TRBV2 with TRBJ1-1, with D uncertain. CDR1 is SNHLY, CDR2 FYNNEI, per germline. This CDR3 is built from 13 residues. The germline V and J ends were trimmed by 6 bases and 1 base, with 9 bases remaining between them.